These T cell receptor beta chains were read from a single sample in a study of blood T cell repertoires in COVID-19. Here immunoSEQ multiplex PCR was the method, and the copy in TCRdb shows in-frame clones only, minus some. The table lists 300,000 or so clones, just under 85% of them singletons. Specimen: peripheral blood. These receptors came from a woman aged 50 to 60 with active or convalescent COVID-19. The CDR3 runs from the conserved cysteine through the conserved F or W. The D gene is left open where the match is weak. Clone size, where shown, is once, few, many, or a class for clones that have expanded.

v_call: TRBV6-2/TRBV6-3; d_call: NA; j_call: TRBJ2-3; clone_size: NA; cdr3_aa: CASSLRDFSADTQYF; cdr3_nt: TGTGCCAGCAGCCTACGGGACTTTTCTGCAGATACGCAGTATTTT
v_call: TRBV9; d_call: TRBD2; j_call: TRBJ2-4; clone_size: NA; cdr3_aa: CASSVSPIPGLAKKGDIQYF; cdr3_nt: TGTGCCAGCAGCGTTAGTCCAATACCGGGACTAGCGAAAAAGGGGGACATTCAGTACTTC
v_call: TRBV28; d_call: TRBD1; j_call: TRBJ1-3; clone_size: NA; cdr3_aa: CASSFPGGYGNTIYF; cdr3_nt: TGTGCCAGCAGTTTTCCAGGGGGCTATGGAAACACCATATATTTT
v_call: TRBV11-2; d_call: TRBD1; j_call: TRBJ2-5; clone_size: NA; cdr3_aa: CASSLGHGTGDETQYF; cdr3_nt: TGTGCCAGCAGCTTAGGTCATGGGACAGGGGATGAGACCCAGTACTTC
v_call: TRBV6-5; d_call: NA; j_call: TRBJ1-4; clone_size: NA; cdr3_aa: CASSLSEGTNEKLFF; cdr3_nt: TGTGCCAGCAGTCTCTCGGAGGGGACTAATGAAAAACTGTTTTTT
v_call: TRBV29-1; d_call: TRBD1; j_call: TRBJ2-7; clone_size: NA; cdr3_aa: CSVARGLGEQYF; cdr3_nt: TGCAGCGTGGCCAGGGGGCTGGGCGAGCAGTACTTC
v_call: TRBV5-4; d_call: TRBD2; j_call: TRBJ2-7; clone_size: NA; cdr3_aa: CASSFAGRASYEQYF; cdr3_nt: TGTGCCAGCAGCTTTGCCGGGAGGGCGAGCTACGAGCAGTACTTC
v_call: TRBV28; d_call: TRBD2; j_call: TRBJ2-7; clone_size: NA; cdr3_aa: CASSYPLRGADYEQYF; cdr3_nt: TGTGCCAGCAGCTACCCCCTGCGGGGGGCAGACTACGAGCAGTACTTC
v_call: TRBV18; d_call: TRBD2; j_call: TRBJ2-3; clone_size: NA; cdr3_aa: CASSPGLAGDTDTQYF; cdr3_nt: TGTGCCAGCTCACCGGGACTAGCGGGAGACACAGATACGCAGTATTTT
v_call: TRBV5-1; d_call: NA; j_call: TRBJ2-1; clone_size: NA; cdr3_aa: CASSFVTDYNEQFF; cdr3_nt: TGCGCCAGCAGCTTTGTCACAGACTACAATGAGCAGTTCTTC
v_call: TRBV2; d_call: TRBD2; j_call: TRBJ2-3; clone_size: NA; cdr3_aa: CASSVFSGRVEDTQYF; cdr3_nt: TGTGCCAGCAGTGTTTTCAGCGGGAGGGTAGAAGATACGCAGTATTTT
v_call: TRBV6-5; d_call: NA; j_call: TRBJ1-4; clone_size: NA; cdr3_aa: CASRRDATNEKLFF; cdr3_nt: TGTGCCAGCCGAAGAGATGCAACTAATGAAAAACTGTTTTTT
v_call: TRBV12-3/TRBV12-4; d_call: NA; j_call: TRBJ1-2; clone_size: NA; cdr3_aa: CASSFGRVGGYTF; cdr3_nt: TGTGCCAGCAGTTTTGGCAGGGTTGGTGGCTACACCTTC
v_call: TRBV7-9; d_call: TRBD2; j_call: TRBJ2-3; clone_size: few; cdr3_aa: CASSLVAGGREDTQYF; cdr3_nt: TGTGCCAGCAGCTTAGTGGCGGGAGGGAGAGAGGATACGCAGTATTTT
v_call: TRBV7-9; d_call: NA; j_call: TRBJ2-3; clone_size: NA; cdr3_aa: CASSPRGEGSLDTQYF; cdr3_nt: TGTGCCAGCAGCCCGAGGGGGGAGGGGTCCTTGGATACGCAGTATTTT
v_call: TRBV5-1; d_call: NA; j_call: TRBJ2-5; clone_size: few; cdr3_aa: CASSKAAGVGGETQYF; cdr3_nt: TGCGCCAGCAGCAAAGCCGCAGGGGTAGGTGGAGAGACCCAGTACTTC
v_call: TRBV5-4; d_call: NA; j_call: TRBJ1-1; clone_size: NA; cdr3_aa: CASSFDRRVLNTEAFF; cdr3_nt: TGTGCCAGCAGCTTTGACAGGCGCGTTTTGAACACTGAAGCTTTCTTT
v_call: TRBV6-1; d_call: TRBD1; j_call: TRBJ2-1; clone_size: NA; cdr3_aa: CASSEIGVSLRDRVNEQFF; cdr3_nt: TGTGCCAGCAGTGAAATCGGTGTAAGTTTACGGGACAGGGTAAATGAGCAGTTCTTC
v_call: TRBV27; d_call: TRBD2; j_call: TRBJ2-2; clone_size: NA; cdr3_aa: CASQAGGDTGELFF; cdr3_nt: TGTGCCAGCCAAGCGGGAGGGGACACCGGGGAGCTGTTTTTT
v_call: TRBV5-6; d_call: TRBD1; j_call: TRBJ1-2; clone_size: NA; cdr3_aa: CASSNKSPAGGSLYGYTF; cdr3_nt: TGTGCCAGCAGCAACAAATCCCCGGCAGGGGGTTCCCTATATGGCTACACCTTC
v_call: TRBV18; d_call: NA; j_call: TRBJ1-1; clone_size: NA; cdr3_aa: CASSPLGLEAFF; cdr3_nt: TGTGCCAGCTCACCATTAGGACTTGAAGCTTTCTTT
v_call: TRBV18; d_call: TRBD1; j_call: TRBJ1-3; clone_size: NA; cdr3_aa: CASSPVPGQGTVGNTIYF; cdr3_nt: TGTGCCAGCTCACCAGTCCCGGGACAGGGAACGGTTGGAAACACCATATATTTT
v_call: TRBV5-6; d_call: NA; j_call: TRBJ2-3; clone_size: NA; cdr3_aa: CASTRSALPDTQYF; cdr3_nt: TGTGCCAGCACCCGTAGCGCACTCCCAGATACGCAGTATTTT
v_call: TRBV7-8; d_call: TRBD2; j_call: TRBJ2-7; clone_size: NA; cdr3_aa: CASSPTSGGFYEQYF; cdr3_nt: TGTGCCAGCAGCCCGACTAGCGGGGGGTTCTACGAGCAGTACTTC
v_call: TRBV30; d_call: NA; j_call: TRBJ1-4; clone_size: NA; cdr3_aa: CAWSVQGEKLFF; cdr3_nt: TGTGCCTGGAGTGTACAGGGTGAAAAACTGTTTTTT
v_call: TRBV7-2; d_call: NA; j_call: TRBJ1-2; clone_size: NA; cdr3_aa: CASSPYRQADGYTF; cdr3_nt: TGTGCCAGCAGCCCCTACCGACAGGCTGATGGCTACACCTTC
v_call: TRBV10-2; d_call: NA; j_call: TRBJ2-7; clone_size: NA; cdr3_aa: CASSDIEDRSYEQYF; cdr3_nt: TGCGCCAGCAGTGATATTGAGGACAGATCCTACGAGCAGTACTTC
v_call: TRBV18; d_call: NA; j_call: TRBJ2-3; clone_size: NA; cdr3_aa: CASSPPYRSDTQYF; cdr3_nt: TGTGCCAGCTCACCCCCTTACAGGTCAGATACGCAGTATTTT
v_call: TRBV9; d_call: TRBD1; j_call: TRBJ1-5; clone_size: NA; cdr3_aa: CASSVGDRAPQHF; cdr3_nt: TGTGCCAGCAGCGTAGGGGACAGGGCGCCCCAGCATTTT
v_call: TRBV30; d_call: TRBD2; j_call: TRBJ2-2; clone_size: medium-sized; cdr3_aa: CAWSRLAGTGELFF; cdr3_nt: TGTGCCTGGAGTCGGCTAGCGGGGACCGGGGAGCTGTTTTTT
v_call: TRBV7-3; d_call: NA; j_call: TRBJ1-1; clone_size: NA; cdr3_aa: CASSLTPLNVGEAFF; cdr3_nt: TGTGCCAGCAGCTTAACCCCCCTCAACGTCGGTGAAGCTTTCTTT
v_call: TRBV5-1; d_call: TRBD1; j_call: TRBJ1-3; clone_size: NA; cdr3_aa: CASSLTGTGAGNTIYF; cdr3_nt: TGCGCCAGCAGCTTAACCGGGACAGGAGCTGGAAACACCATATATTTT
v_call: TRBV11-2; d_call: TRBD2; j_call: TRBJ2-5; clone_size: NA; cdr3_aa: CASSFLAGDSQYF; cdr3_nt: TGTGCCAGCAGCTTTTTAGCGGGAGACTCCCAGTACTTC
v_call: TRBV19; d_call: TRBD1; j_call: TRBJ2-7; clone_size: NA; cdr3_aa: CASSTSRDRDPYEQYF; cdr3_nt: TGTGCCAGTAGTACGAGCCGGGACAGGGACCCCTACGAGCAGTACTTC
v_call: TRBV18; d_call: TRBD2; j_call: TRBJ2-7; clone_size: NA; cdr3_aa: CASSLAGGYEQYF; cdr3_nt: TGTGCCAGCTCATTAGCGGGAGGCTACGAGCAGTACTTC
v_call: TRBV10-2; d_call: NA; j_call: TRBJ1-2; clone_size: NA; cdr3_aa: CASSALSSSSHGYTF; cdr3_nt: TGCGCCAGCAGTGCTCTGTCCAGTTCATCGCATGGCTACACCTTC
v_call: TRBV5-1; d_call: TRBD1; j_call: TRBJ2-5; clone_size: NA; cdr3_aa: CASSLAGQRGETQYF; cdr3_nt: TGCGCCAGCAGCTTGGCGGGACAGAGGGGAGAGACCCAGTACTTC
v_call: TRBV14; d_call: TRBD1; j_call: TRBJ1-6; clone_size: NA; cdr3_aa: CASSQRQGINSPLHF; cdr3_nt: TGTGCCAGCAGCCAACGACAGGGTATTAATTCACCCCTCCACTTT
v_call: TRBV11-3; d_call: NA; j_call: TRBJ1-2; clone_size: few; cdr3_aa: CASSLDRGRGLCVGGYTF; cdr3_nt: TGTGCCAGCAGCTTAGATAGGGGGAGGGGGTTGTGTGTAGGTGGCTACACCTTC
v_call: TRBV12-5; d_call: TRBD1; j_call: TRBJ2-2; clone_size: NA; cdr3_aa: CASGPGQGVSGELFF; cdr3_nt: TGTGCTAGTGGCCCCGGACAGGGGGTTTCCGGGGAGCTGTTTTTT
v_call: TRBV15; d_call: NA; j_call: TRBJ1-1; clone_size: NA; cdr3_aa: CATSRGDKNTEAFF; cdr3_nt: TGTGCCACCAGCCGGGGGGACAAGAACACTGAAGCTTTCTTT